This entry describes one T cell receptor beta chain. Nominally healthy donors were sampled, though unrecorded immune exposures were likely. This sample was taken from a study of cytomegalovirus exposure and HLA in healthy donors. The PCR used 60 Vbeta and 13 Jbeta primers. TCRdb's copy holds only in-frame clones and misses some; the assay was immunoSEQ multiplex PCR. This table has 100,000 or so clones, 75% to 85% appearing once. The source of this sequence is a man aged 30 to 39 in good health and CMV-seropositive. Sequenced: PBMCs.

The CDR3 nucleotides read TGCGCCAGCAGCCGCGGGGTAGCGGGAGGGGGGGATGAGCAGTTCTTC. This sequence encodes CASSRGVAGGGDEQFF. The chain recombines TRBV5-1 with TRBJ2-1; 11 nucleotides align to TRBD2. The CDR3 has 16 residues. Germline V CDR1 and CDR2: SGHRS, YFSETQ. The trim removed 4 bases at V and 8 bases at J, leaving 11 bases unmatched.